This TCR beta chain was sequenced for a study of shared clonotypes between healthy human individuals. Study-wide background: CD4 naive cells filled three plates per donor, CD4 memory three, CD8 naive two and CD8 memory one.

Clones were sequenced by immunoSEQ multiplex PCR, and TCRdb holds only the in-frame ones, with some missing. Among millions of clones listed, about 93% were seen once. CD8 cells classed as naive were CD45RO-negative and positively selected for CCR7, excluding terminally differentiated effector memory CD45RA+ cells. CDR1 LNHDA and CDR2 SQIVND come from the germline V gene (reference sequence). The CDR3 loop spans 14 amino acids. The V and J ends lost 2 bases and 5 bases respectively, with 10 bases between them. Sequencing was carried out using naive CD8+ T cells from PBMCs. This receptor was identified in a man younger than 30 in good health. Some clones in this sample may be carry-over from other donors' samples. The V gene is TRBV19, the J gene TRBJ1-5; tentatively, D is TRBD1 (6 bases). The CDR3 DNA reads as TGTGCCAGTAGTATAAGGGGGGGCTATCAGCCCCAGCATTTT. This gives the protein CASSIRGGYQPQHF.